Below, 17 T cell receptor beta chains from the same sample are listed, as sequenced in a study of T cell changes during pregnancy in multiple sclerosis. Profiling relied on immunoSEQ multiplex PCR, and the TCRdb table lists in-frame clones only, not all of them. This repertoire shows about 33,000 clones, around 90% found once; its top ten account for 2.5% to 3%. The sample consisted of CD4+ T cells from peripheral blood mononuclear cells, taken in the third trimester of pregnancy. The source of these receptors is a female donor in good health, enrolled as a control in a pregnancy study.

The chain is built from TRBV11-3 and TRBJ2-7; 7 bases line up with TRBD1. J lost 7 bases, V lost 3 bases, and 9 bases had no gene match. Germline CDR1 reads SGHNT; CDR2 reads YENEEA. The CDR3 covers 14 residues. In nucleotides, the CDR3 is TGTGCCAGCAGCTTGGGACAGAGTTCTGGAGAGCAGTACTTC. Translation: CASSLGQSSGEQYF.

This chain links TRBV7-9 with TRBJ1-1; no clear D. Germline CDR1 and CDR2: SEHNR and FQNEAQ (reference sequence). The CDR3 is made up of 15 amino acids. The ends were cut back, 7 bases at V and 5 bases at J, with 20 bases in the middle. CDR3 sequence: CASILREGGRTEAFF. CDR3 bases: TGTGCCAGCATCCTCCGAGAGGGAGGGAGAACTGAAGCTTTCTTT.

The chain joins TRBV28 to TRBJ1-2; D may be TRBD1 (5 bases). Germline-derived CDR1 and CDR2 are MDHEN and SYDVKM. V gave up 2 bases and J gave up 3 bases, with 7 bases separating them. This CDR3 comprises 13 residues. CDR3 region: CASSLPTDYGYTF. CDR3 DNA sequence: TGTGCCAGCAGTTTACCGACAGACTATGGCTACACCTTC.

CDR3 sequence (DNA): TGTGCCAGCAGCCAGCGGGGGGGGGAGACAGATACGCAGTATTTT. Its protein product is CASSQRGGETDTQYF. The genes are TRBV7-9 and TRBJ2-3; 10 bases map to TRBD2. Germline V gene data show CDR1 as SEHNR and CDR2 as FQNEAQ (reference sequence). The CDR3 loop spans 15 amino acids. V was pared by 5 bases and J by 3 bases, with 5 bases of the junction left unmatched.

This CDR3 is CASSFFSGRLYNEQFF. CDR3 coding DNA: TGTGCCAGCAGTTTTTTTAGCGGGAGACTCTACAATGAGCAGTTCTTC. This chain connects TRBV27 to TRBJ2-1; 9 bases are shared with TRBD2. The CDR3 sequence is 16 residues long. Germline V gene sequence: CDR1 MNHEY, CDR2 SMNVEV (reference sequence). Germline trimming cut 3 bases from V and 3 bases from J; bases unmatched to any gene: 6.

The chain has TRBV9 and TRBJ2-3, with a tentative D call TRBD1 (6 bases). Germline V gene lookup returns CDR1 SGDLS and CDR2 YYNGEE. The length of the CDR3 is 14 residues. The ends were cut back, 2 bases at V and 6 bases at J, with 13 bases in the middle. The CDR3 loop reads CASSVLGTQDTQYF. DNA for the CDR3: TGTGCCAGCAGCGTCTTAGGGACACAGGATACGCAGTATTTT. Looking up the rest from reference TRBV9 and TRBJ2-3 gives the full variable domain: DSGVTQTPKHLITATGQRVTLRCSPRSGDLSVYWYQQSLDQGLQFLIQYYNGEERAKGNILERFSAQQFPDLHSELNLSSLELGDSALYFCASSVLGTQDTQYFGPGTRLTVL.

The chain links TRBV1 to TRBJ1-4; TRBD1 is the table's D call and was not checked against the DNA. TRBV1 is termed a pseudogene. CDR3 size: 17 residues. The CDR3 coding sequence is TGCACCAGCAGCCAAGACGGTTATCGACAGGGTAGAGAAAAACTGTTTTTT. Residues: CTSSQDGYRQGREKLFF.

The rearrangement joins TRBV7-2 to TRBJ2-2, with TRBD2 matching 10 bases. The CDR3 has 17 amino acids. J lost 4 bases, V lost 4 bases, and 9 bases had no gene match. Germline values: CDR1 SGHTA, CDR2 FQGNSA. DNA for the CDR3: TGTGCCAGCAGCTCCCCAGCGGGAGGGCCGGGCACCGGGGAGCTGTTTTTT. Amino acid sequence: CASSSPAGGPGTGELFF.

In its sample, this clone was seen once. The chain recombines TRBV5-1 with TRBJ2-5, with D hard to call. CDR3 size: 11 residues. The germline V and J ends were trimmed by 2 bases and 4 bases, with 3 bases remaining between them. Germline loops: CDR1 SGHRS, CDR2 YFSETQ. The CDR3 spells CASSFRETQYF. The CDR3 bases are TGCGCCAGCAGCTTTCGAGAGACCCAGTACTTC.

This clone was detected only a few times. The chain uses TRBV5-4 and TRBJ1-2, with TRBD1 as a possible D gene (6 bases). Germline CDR1 SGHNT, CDR2 YYREEE (reference sequence). The CDR3 runs 14 residues. V was cut by 0 bases and J by 5 bases, with 11 bases left in between. Written as DNA, the CDR3 is TGTGCCAGCAGCTTGGACAGGGTAGGGTATGGCTACACCTTC. It encodes CASSLDRVGYGYTF.

This rearrangement joins TRBV10-2 to TRBJ2-3; D is uncertain. The germline V gene has CDR1 WSHSY and CDR2 SAAADI. V lost 0 bases and J lost 0, with 4 bases in between. The CDR3 totals 14 residues. The CDR3 nucleotides read TGCGCCAGCAGTGAGTCCCCAAGCACAGATACGCAGTATTTT. Its translation is CASSESPSTDTQYF.

V and J are TRBV28 and TRBJ2-5; the match to TRBD2 covers 10 bases. V gave up 5 bases and J gave up 7 bases; unmatched junction bases: 13. CDR3 size: 16 residues. The germline CDR1 and CDR2 sequences are MDHEN and SYDVKM. The CDR3 bases are TGTGCCAGCAGTCCACGAGGAGCGGGAGGGTGGGTGACCCAGTACTTC. Its protein is CASSPRGAGGWVTQYF. The complete variable domain, with remaining parts taken from reference TRBV28 and TRBJ2-5, reads DVKVTQSSRYLVKRTGEKVFLECVQDMDHENMFWYRQDPGLGLRLIYFSYDVKMKEKGDIPEGYSVSREKKERFSLILESASTNQTSMYLCASSPRGAGGWVTQYFGPGTRLLVL.

The chain recombines TRBV2 with TRBJ2-4; D is possibly TRBD1 (6 bases). Germline V gives CDR1 SNHLY, CDR2 FYNNEI. The CDR3 loop spans 15 amino acids. Trimming stripped 6 bases from V and 0 bases from J, with 12 bases between. This chain's CDR3 is CASRADRLAKNIQYF. CDR3 DNA sequence: TGTGCCAGCAGAGCTGACAGGCTAGCCAAAAACATTCAGTACTTC. The full variable domain, completed using reference TRBV2 and TRBJ2-4, is EPEVTQTPSHQVTQMGQEVILRCVPISNHLYFYWYRQILGQKVEFLVSFYNNEISEKSEIFDDQFSVERPDGSNFTLKIRSTKLEDSAMYFCASRADRLAKNIQYFGAGTRLSVL.

The V call is TRBV12-5, the J call TRBJ1-2, with no clear D. V was cut by 5 bases and J by 4 bases, with 11 bases left in between. Looked up from germline, CDR1 is LGHNT and CDR2 is FRNRAP. This CDR3 has 13 amino acids. The CDR3 region is CASGLEAGYGYTF. CDR3 nucleotide sequence: TGTGCTAGTGGTCTCGAAGCAGGCTATGGCTACACCTTC.

In this sample, this clone turned up once. The CDR3, as DNA: TGTGCCAGCAGCTTAAGAGGCGGGGGCTCCTACAATGAGCAGTTCTTC. Translation gives CASSLRGGGSYNEQFF. The V and J genes are TRBV7-9 and TRBJ2-1; 7 nucleotides align to TRBD2. With V trimmed by 2 bases and J by 0 bases, 4 bases remained unmatched. Germline CDR1 SEHNR, CDR2 FQNEAQ (reference sequence). There are 16 residues in the CDR3.

The V and J genes are TRBV7-9 and TRBJ2-2, with D maybe TRBD2 (5 bases). This CDR3 has 16 residues. Germline loops: CDR1 SEHNR, CDR2 FQNEAQ (reference sequence). V was trimmed by 2 bases and J by 3 bases, leaving 13 bases between them. The CDR3, as DNA: TGTGCCAGCAGCTTACCCGGGAAAGCGTACACCGGGGAGCTGTTTTTT. Translation gives CASSLPGKAYTGELFF.

On this clone itself: This sample also contains other DNA sequences that code for the same CDR3. CDR3 bases: TGCGCCAGCAGCCCACACAGGGGGGAGACCCAGTACTTC. Protein: CASSPHRGETQYF. The chain combines TRBV5-1 with TRBJ2-5, with TRBD1 matching 8 bases. The CDR3 is made up of 13 amino acids. CDR1 is SGHRS and CDR2 is YFSETQ in the germline V gene. J lost 5 bases, V lost 4 bases, and 4 bases had no gene match. Full variable domain (missing parts from reference TRBV5-1 and TRBJ2-5): KAGVTQTPRYLIKTRGQQVTLSCSPISGHRSVSWYQQTPGQGLQFLFEYFSETQRNKGNFPGRFSGRQFSNSRSEMNVSTLELGDSALYLCASSPHRGETQYFGPGTRLLVL.